A single sample is the source of the 10 T cell receptor beta chains below, sequenced in a study of T cell repertoires in cytomegalovirus infection. One entry per CDR3 protein results from TCRdb running MiXCR on the reads. The sample yields hundreds of thousands of distinct CDR3 sequences, around 24% seen once. The sample consisted of CD8+ T cells from PBMCs. These receptor sequences come from a human donor in good health (CMV status not recorded). Some clones in this sample may be carry-over from other donors' samples.

The CDR3 bases are TGCGCCAGCAGCCCCGTCAACAGGCTAAACACCGGGGAGCTGTTTTTT. Translating gives CASSPVNRLNTGELFF. The chain carries TRBV4-1 and TRBJ2-2; TRBD1 is a possible D gene (5 bases). The germline V gene has CDR1 MGHRA and CDR2 YSYEKL. The CDR3 contains 16 residues. Trimming pared 4 bases from V and 2 bases from J, leaving 14 bases between.

V is TRBV5-5 and J is TRBJ1-5, with 10 bases aligning to TRBD1. V dropped 3 bases and J dropped 6; count of bases not matched to a gene: 6. The CDR3 covers 15 residues. The germline CDR1 and CDR2 sequences are SGHKS and YYEKEE (reference sequence). The DNA for the CDR3 is TGTGCCAGCAGCTCGGACAGGGGGGACGTTCAGCCCCAGCATTTT. Translated: CASSSDRGDVQPQHF.

This clonotype has more than one count but fewer than ten. CDR3 residues: CASSLSRGNTGELFF. CDR3 sequence (DNA): TGTGCCAGCAGCTTAAGTAGAGGGAACACCGGGGAGCTGTTTTTT. V usage is TRBV7-9 and J usage is TRBJ2-2, with D uncertain. The CDR3 is 15 amino acids. Trimming left V 2 bases short and J 1 base short, with 8 bases between. Germline lookup yields CDR1 SEHNR and CDR2 FQNEAQ (reference sequence).

The chain couples TRBV9 to TRBJ2-3; D is possibly TRBD2 (5 bases). This CDR3 has 20 residues. The V gene lost 0 bases and the J gene lost 2 bases, with 25 bases spanning the gap. CDR1 and CDR2 from the germline V gene are SGDLS and YYNGEE. CDR3 coding DNA: TGTGCCAGCAGCGTAGAGTCTCGTGAATGGATTAGCGAACACACAGATACGCAGTATTTT. It codes for CASSVESREWISEHTDTQYF.

This chain links TRBV4-1 with TRBJ2-3; 11 nucleotides align to TRBD2. The CDR3 is 15 residues long. The J segment lost 6 bases and the V segment lost 3 bases, leaving 5 bases of the junction unmatched. From germline, CDR1 is MGHRA and CDR2 YSYEKL. The CDR3 loop reads CASSHGGLAEDTQYF. CDR3 in DNA: TGCGCCAGCAGCCATGGGGGACTAGCGGAGGATACGCAGTATTTT.

This clonotype was counted a few times. The chain combines TRBV20-1 with TRBJ1-1; D call uncertain. The germline V and J ends were trimmed by 5 bases and 0 bases, with 16 bases remaining between them. The CDR3 length is 15 residues. Looked up from germline, CDR1 is DFQATT and CDR2 is SNEGSKA (reference sequence). CDR3 residues: CSAPDSVPMNTEAFF. CDR3 bases: TGCAGTGCTCCGGACTCGGTACCAATGAACACTGAAGCTTTCTTT.

This clonotype was seen at least ten times. V and J are TRBV28 and TRBJ2-1; tentatively, D is TRBD1 (6 bases). CDR1 and CDR2 from the germline V gene are MDHEN and SYDVKM. The CDR3 loop spans 14 amino acids. The V end lost 5 bases, the J end lost 0 bases, and 8 bases lay between the germline ends. In DNA form, the CDR3 reads TGTGCCAGCAGTAACAGGGTCTCCTACAATGAGCAGTTCTTC. Protein sequence: CASSNRVSYNEQFF.

The rearrangement joins TRBV6-1 to TRBJ2-5; 13 nucleotides align to TRBD2. Germline V CDR1 and CDR2: MNHNS, SASEGT. The ends lost 7 bases at V and 7 bases at J; junction bases unmatched: 9. The CDR3 has 15 amino acids. The CDR3 coding sequence is TGTGCCAGCATTCCGACTAGCGGGGGGTCGGGGACCCAGTACTTC. This encodes CASIPTSGGSGTQYF.

The genes are TRBV7-9 and TRBJ1-1; D gene unclear. The CDR3 is made up of 13 amino acids. CDR1 is SEHNR and CDR2 is FQNEAQ in the germline V gene (reference sequence). V dropped 7 bases and J dropped 2 bases, with 11 bases sitting between them. CDR3 residues: CASIRGQNTEAFF. CDR3 DNA: TGTGCCAGCATCCGGGGTCAAAACACTGAAGCTTTCTTT.

This clonotype was counted a few times. The chain is built from TRBV12-3 or TRBV12-4 and TRBJ1-2; D gene unclear. V gave up 4 bases and J gave up 3 bases, with 15 bases separating them. The CDR3 spans 15 residues. As DNA, the CDR3 is TGTGCCAGCAGTTACGGACGGCCGGATTACTATGGCTACACCTTC. Its protein is CASSYGRPDYYGYTF.